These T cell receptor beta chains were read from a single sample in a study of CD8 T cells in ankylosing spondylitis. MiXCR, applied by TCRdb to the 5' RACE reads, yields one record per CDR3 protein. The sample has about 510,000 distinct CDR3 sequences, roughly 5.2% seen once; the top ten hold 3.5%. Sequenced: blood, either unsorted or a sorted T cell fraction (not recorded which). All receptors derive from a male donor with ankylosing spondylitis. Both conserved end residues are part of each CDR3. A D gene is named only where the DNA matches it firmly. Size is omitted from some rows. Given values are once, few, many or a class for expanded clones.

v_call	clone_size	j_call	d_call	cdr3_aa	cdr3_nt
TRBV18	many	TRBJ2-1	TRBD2	CASSPPGLAGVDTYNEQFF	TGTGCCAGCTCACCACCGGGACTAGCGGGAGTTGATACCTACAATGAGCAGTTCTTC
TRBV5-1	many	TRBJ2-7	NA	CASSSASGRGYEQYF	TGCGCCAGCAGCTCCGCCTCGGGACGGGGGTACGAGCAGTACTTC
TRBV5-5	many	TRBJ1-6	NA	CASSLYGSSYNSPLHF	TGTGCCAGCAGCTTGTACGGAAGCTCCTATAATTCACCCCTCCACTTT
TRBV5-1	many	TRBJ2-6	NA	CASSLNAGGANVLTF	TGCGCCAGCAGCTTGAATGCAGGTGGGGCCAACGTCCTGACTTTC
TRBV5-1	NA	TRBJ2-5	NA	CASSLAPGPRQETQYF	TGCGCCAGCAGCTTGGCGCCGGGCCCCCGACAAGAGACCCAGTACTTC
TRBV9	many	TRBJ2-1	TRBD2	CASSVGLAEFNEQFF	TGTGCCAGCAGCGTGGGACTAGCGGAATTCAATGAGCAGTTCTTC
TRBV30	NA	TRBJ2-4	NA	CAWSVGLLAKNIQYF	TGTGCCTGGAGTGTAGGGCTGTTAGCCAAAAACATTCAGTACTTC
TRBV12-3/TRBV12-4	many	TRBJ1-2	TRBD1	CASSSLRGTGNGYTF	TGTGCCAGCAGTTCCCTCCGTGGGACAGGGAACGGCTACACCTTC
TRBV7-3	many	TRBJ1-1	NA	CASSLSGETEAFF	TGTGCCAGCAGCTTAAGCGGGGAAACTGAAGCTTTCTTT
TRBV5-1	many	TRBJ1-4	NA	CASSPNGDHEKLFF	TGCGCCAGCAGCCCAAACGGTGACCATGAAAAACTGTTTTTT
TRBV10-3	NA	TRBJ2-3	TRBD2	CAISLAGVRTDTQYF	TGTGCCATCAGTCTGGCGGGAGTGAGGACAGATACGCAGTATTTT
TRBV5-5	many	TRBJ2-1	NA	CASSLLGGRSYNEQFF	TGTGCCAGCAGCTTGCTGGGGGGACGATCCTACAATGAGCAGTTCTTC
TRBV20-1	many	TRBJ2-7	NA	CSARDLGGGYEQYF	TGCAGTGCTAGAGATCTTGGAGGGGGCTACGAGCAGTACTTC
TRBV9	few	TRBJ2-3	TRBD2	CASSVGEAGGPPTDTQYF	TGTGCCAGCAGCGTAGGAGAAGCGGGGGGGCCTCCCACAGATACGCAGTATTTT
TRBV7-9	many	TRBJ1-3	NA	CASSLGPSSGNTIYF	TGTGCCAGCAGCCTCGGGCCCAGCTCTGGAAACACCATATATTTT
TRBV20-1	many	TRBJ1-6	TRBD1	CSARDWRTGGNSPLHF	TGCAGTGCTAGAGATTGGAGGACAGGGGGAAATTCACCCCTCCACTTT
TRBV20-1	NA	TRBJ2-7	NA	CSARDPGEQYF	TGCAGTGCTAGAGATCCCGGGGAGCAGTACTTC